This TCR beta chain was captured by sequencing in a study of blood T cells in healthy people across ages (dated by TCRdb to the mid-2010s). In terms of the full investigation: In model experiments, roughly one uniquely barcoded TCR beta cDNA molecule per two T cells was captured by template switching. The donors were split into four age groups: young (average 16 years), middle-aged (over 35), aged (more than 55) and long-lived (more than 80). Age-related changes in TCR beta repertoire diversity were measured in the study by deep sequencing normalized with unique cDNA molecular identifiers. Donors of different ages were randomly distributed across sequencing lanes to avoid experimental bias. The study analyzed two additional independent replicas of 1 million unique cDNA reads from the same blood draw for two donors, one aged 18 to 30 and one aged 80 or older.

Donors were a few dozen systemically healthy Caucasian individuals from Russia aged roughly 6 to 100 years. Roughly 9.5 milliliters of peripheral blood were drawn from each donor into EDTA-treated Vacutainer tubes. Ficoll-Paque density-gradient centrifugation was used to isolate PBMCs, with at least 6 million obtained per sample. Total RNA, at least 6 micrograms per sample, was extracted from PBMCs with Trizol reagent. For every donor, flow cytometry on a PBMC aliquot measured the percentage of naive CD45RAhigh/CD27high T cells. Receptor libraries were prepared by 5' RACE. Sequencing used an Illumina HiSeq 2500. A second PCR of roughly 7 to 11 cycles was performed with a sample-barcoded 5' primer and a J-beta primer mix. Each TCR beta cDNA molecule received a unique molecular identifier from a template-switch 5' adaptor carrying 12 random nucleotides. Each sample yielded at least 3 million CDR3-containing paired-end reads. The Mint cDNA synthesis kit, primed by a TRBC-specific oligonucleotide, was used to synthesize first-strand cDNA from all RNA. After uracil-DNA glycosylase treatment, a first 18-cycle PCR used universal primers M1SS and BC2_uni_R on all cDNA. For the original study's pipeline: For normalization, 1 million high-quality reads were randomly selected from each sample, with every read carrying a distinct molecular identifier. Reads with shared molecular identifiers were discarded instead of being binned into consensus sequences. MiTCR, with a Q25 quality threshold and the strictest error-elimination algorithm, was used for CDR3 identification, clonotype clustering and error correction. A nonparametric unseen species model with Euler transformation was used to estimate lower-bound total TCR beta diversity. The public sequencing data were trimmed at Q25 with fastp and processed into clonotypes with MiXCR by TCRdb, which kept only in-frame beta chains. Every entry covers one CDR3 protein and lists the most common genes and DNA from its rows. Clone size and V and J calls follow TCRdb, not the original study. For this sample the table gives around 1,000,000 distinct CDR3 sequences, of which more than 30% were detected only once. The ten most abundant clones make up roughly 13% of the sample.

Compared with germline, V lacks 3 bases and J lacks 7 bases; bases without a gene match: 9. The CDR3 covers 14 residues, taking in both the cysteine and the phenylalanine. Just CDR3 DNA is preserved here, 42 bases in frame from base 1. The germline V gene (reference sequence) gives CDR1 as DFQATT and CDR2 as SNEGSKA. Comment on this clonotype: Its antigen is unknown. Base qualities are not provided; no much larger clone lies one nucleotide away.

Summary of the overall study and its limitations: Observed TCR beta diversity correlated strongly with the percentage of naive T cells measured by flow cytometry. Compared with the aged group, the long-lived group had more naive CD4+ T cells, fewer expanded clones and increased TCR diversity, suggesting age selection. Because the CMV infection status of the donors was unknown, age-related changes in expanded clonotypes may potentially have been confounded. Conclusive comparison of naive and antigen-experienced compartments was prevented by the profiling of bulk unsorted PBMCs. As age increased, observed TCR beta diversity per million T cells dropped in a roughly linear way, and a significant reduction was already evident by age around 41. Estimates of total diversity from one million sequenced T cells were regarded as lower bounds and underestimates.

The rearranged segments are TRBV20-1 and TRBJ1-2, with TRBD1 matching 9 junction bases. Sequencing input: blood. The origin of this receptor is a man aged 18 to 29 in good health. For the CDR3, the sequence is CSARPQGAIGGYTF. The DNA is TGCAGTGCTAGGCCACAGGGGGCGATCGGTGGCTACACCTTC.